This T cell receptor beta chain was sequenced for a study of T-cell reconstitution after alpha-beta-depleted transplantation in children. Study-level points and caveats: A year had passed since transplant, and T-cell counts and diversity by then came mostly from newly produced T cells.

V lost 2 bases and J lost 4, with 14 bases in between. This CDR3 region has 15 residues. From germline, CDR1 is SGHTA and CDR2 FQGNSA. Unique molecular identifiers featured in how the TCRbeta library was prepared. TCRdb re-called the PCR reads through MiXCR, storing one row per CDR3 protein. This sample yields fewer than 400,000 distinct CDR3 sequences, of which about a quarter are seen a single time; about a tenth belongs to the top ten. This clonotype was seen more than once but under ten times. Its antigen remains unidentified. Sequenced material: PBMCs, mostly from graft donor cells, taken 180 days after TCRalphabeta/CD19-depleted stem cell transplant. The source is a male patient between 10 and 17 years old who had a stem cell transplant for acute lymphoblastic leukemia, so the T cells may come from the graft donor. The genes are TRBV7-2 and TRBJ1-2; D remains ambiguous. The CDR3 reads CASSLRSALSYGYTF. CDR3 DNA: TGTGCCAGCAGCTTAAGGTCAGCCCTTTCCTATGGCTACACCTTC.